Following are 14 T cell receptor beta chains from one sample sequenced in a study of neurological immune-mediated disorders (dated by TCRdb to about 2019). The library was obtained by 5' RACE. Data came from an Illumina HiSeq 2500. Using fastp at Q25 and MiXCR, TCRdb reprocessed the public reads and kept productive beta chains. Rows are combined by CDR3 protein, so each entry shows the most common genes and DNA. Across this sample there are about 55,000 distinct CDR3 sequences, with around 3.5% seen only once. Of the sample, under 8.5% falls within the top ten clones. The sample taken for sequencing was PBMCs. The receptors were sampled from a man in his fifties or sixties with multiple sclerosis.

At least ten counts were recorded for this clonotype. The chain carries TRBV5-1 and TRBJ1-4, with D uncertain. The V gene lost 1 base and the J gene lost 8 bases, with 27 bases spanning the gap. Germline CDR1 reads SGHRS; CDR2 reads YFSETQ. The CDR3 runs to 19 residues. The DNA of the CDR3 is TGCGCCAGCAGCTTGTTACCGGCGCTCTGGGATCAGGTCTACGAAAAACTGTTTTTT. Translating it yields CASSLLPALWDQVYEKLFF.

This clonotype was recorded many times. The chain combines TRBV7-9 with TRBJ1-1; a possible D gene is TRBD1 (6 bases). V lost 0 bases and J 6 bases, leaving 8 bases between the germline ends. The germline V gene encodes CDR1 SEHNR and CDR2 FQNEAQ (reference sequence). The CDR3 totals 13 residues. CDR3 nucleotides: TGTGCCAGCAGCTTAGCAGGGGGGTCTGAAGCTTTCTTT. Its translation is CASSLAGGSEAFF.

This clonotype was counted many times. The chain is built from TRBV7-8 and TRBJ2-1; 8 bases line up with TRBD2. V lost 3 bases, J lost 4 bases, and 14 bases stayed unmatched. This CDR3 is built from 18 residues. The germline V gene has CDR1 SGHVS and CDR2 FQNEAQ. The CDR3 DNA sequence: TGTGCCAGCAGCTTTAGCAGCGGGAGTAGCGGGGTTTACAATGAGCAGTTCTTC. Translated: CASSFSSGSSGVYNEQFF.

In this sample, this clonotype turned up many times. The chain recombines TRBV20-1 with TRBJ2-5, with 11 bases that match TRBD2. This CDR3 has 15 residues. Trimming removed 0 bases from V and 2 bases from J; junction bases left unmatched: 2. CDR1 is DFQATT, CDR2 SNEGSKA, per germline (reference sequence). CDR3 loop: CSARDSGRGQETQYF. The CDR3 DNA sequence: TGCAGTGCTAGAGATAGCGGGAGGGGGCAAGAGACCCAGTACTTC.

This clonotype occurred many times. This chain links TRBV5-1 with TRBJ2-2, with D possibly being TRBD1 (5 bases). Trimming took off 0 bases at V and 1 base at J, with 10 bases between the two ends. Germline V gene lookup returns CDR1 SGHRS and CDR2 YFSETQ. The CDR3 is made up of 16 amino acids. CDR3 sequence: CASSLGWQGNTGELFF. CDR3 coding DNA: TGCGCCAGCAGCTTGGGATGGCAGGGGAACACCGGGGAGCTGTTTTTT.

In this sample, this clonotype turned up many times. The chain carries TRBV5-1 and TRBJ2-1; D tentatively reads TRBD1 or TRBD2 (5 bases each). Germline assignment: CDR1 SGHRS and CDR2 YFSETQ. There are 12 residues in the CDR3. V was clipped by 6 bases and J by 8 bases, with 12 bases between them. The CDR3 reads CASKKGTDEQFF. The CDR3 DNA reads as TGCGCCAGCAAAAAGGGGACGGATGAGCAGTTCTTC.

This clonotype showed up many times. The chain uses TRBV7-2 and TRBJ1-1; D call uncertain. This CDR3 is 14 amino acids long. CDR1 SGHTA and CDR2 FQGNSA come from the germline V gene. Trimming removed 5 bases at V and 6 bases at J, with 16 bases between. Here the CDR3 DNA reads TGTGCCAGCAGCCTAGATATGCAGAGACCTGAAGCTTTCTTT. This sequence encodes CASSLDMQRPEAFF.

This clonotype was found many times. The chain uses TRBV5-5 and TRBJ2-3; 7 bases line up with TRBD1. Looked up from germline, CDR1 is SGHKS and CDR2 is YYEKEE (reference sequence). V lost 4 bases, J lost 0 bases, and 17 bases stayed unmatched. CDR3 length: 19 residues. The DNA for the CDR3 is TGTGCCAGCAGCCTTTACAGGGGCGAAGGGAGTCCTAGCACAGATACGCAGTATTTT. Translation gives CASSLYRGEGSPSTDTQYF.

In its sample, this clonotype was seen many times. J is TRBJ2-1 and V is TRBV4-2, with 7 bases lining up with TRBD2. Germline trimming cut 3 bases from V and 9 bases from J; bases unmatched to any gene: 11. This CDR3 region has 15 residues. The germline V gene encodes CDR1 LGHNA and CDR2 YNFKEQ. Here the CDR3 DNA reads TGTGCCAGCAGCCAGGCAACCCCAACGGGGGGTGAGCAGTTCTTC. Its translation is CASSQATPTGGEQFF.

The table lists this clonotype with many counts. The chain links TRBV5-1 to TRBJ2-1, with 9 bases that match TRBD2. The CDR3 length is 17 residues. After removal of 4 bases from V and 3 bases from J, the junction contained 11 bases not matched to a gene. The germline gives CDR1 SGHRS, CDR2 YFSETQ. CDR3 DNA: TGCGCCAGCAGCGCCTTGACTAGCGGCCACCTCTACAATGAGCAGTTCTTC. Residues: CASSALTSGHLYNEQFF.

This clonotype was counted many times. The chain recombines TRBV5-1 with TRBJ2-3, with 12 nucleotides matching TRBD2. Germline V gene sequence: CDR1 SGHRS, CDR2 YFSETQ. With V trimmed by 4 bases and J by 4 bases, 10 bases remained unmatched. CDR3 length equals 17 residues. The CDR3: CASSTWTSGIAPDTQYF. As DNA, the CDR3 is TGCGCCAGCAGCACCTGGACTAGCGGGATCGCCCCAGATACGCAGTATTTT.

This clonotype was picked up many times. V gene TRBV5-8 combines with J gene TRBJ2-3, with D possibly being TRBD1 or TRBD2 (5 bases each). The germline V gene encodes CDR1 SGHTS and CDR2 YDEGEE. V was shortened by 4 bases and J by 6 bases, with 18 bases between the two germline ends. The CDR3 length is 15 residues. The CDR3 is CASSPLGRGADTQYF. DNA for the CDR3: TGTGCCAGCAGCCCATTGGGTAGGGGAGCCGATACGCAGTATTTT.

This clonotype was found many times. The CDR3 loop is CATLRASGRFGEQFF. The CDR3 bases are TGTGCCACTCTTAGGGCTAGCGGGAGATTCGGTGAGCAGTTCTTC. The gene calls are TRBV7-9 and TRBJ2-1, with TRBD2 matching 10 bases. J lost 9 bases, V lost 10 bases, and 15 bases had no gene match. Germline V gives CDR1 SEHNR, CDR2 FQNEAQ (reference sequence). CDR3 length: 15 amino acids.

The table lists this clonotype with many counts. The V call is TRBV5-1, the J call TRBJ2-7; TRBD1 agrees at 8 bases. There are 14 residues in the CDR3. The J segment lost 2 bases and the V segment lost 0 bases, leaving 1 base of the junction unmatched. Germline-derived CDR1 and CDR2 are SGHRS and YFSETQ. The CDR3 spells CASSLGDRTYEQYF. CDR3 in DNA: TGCGCCAGCAGCTTGGGGGACAGGACCTACGAGCAGTACTTC.